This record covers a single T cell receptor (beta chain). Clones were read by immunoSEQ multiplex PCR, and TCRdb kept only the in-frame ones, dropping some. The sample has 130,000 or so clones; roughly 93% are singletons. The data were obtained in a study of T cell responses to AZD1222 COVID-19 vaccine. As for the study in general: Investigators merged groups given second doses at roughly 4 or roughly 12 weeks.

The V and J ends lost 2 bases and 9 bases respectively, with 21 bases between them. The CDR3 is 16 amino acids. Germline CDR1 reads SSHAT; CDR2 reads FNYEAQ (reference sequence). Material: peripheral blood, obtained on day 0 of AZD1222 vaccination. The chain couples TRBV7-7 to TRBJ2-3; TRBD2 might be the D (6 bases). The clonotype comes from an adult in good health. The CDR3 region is CASSLTLSGEVRTQYF. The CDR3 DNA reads TGTGCCAGCAGCTTAACGTTGTCTGGGGAGGTAAGGACGCAGTATTTT.